Listed below are T cell receptor beta chains from one sample, sequenced in a study of CXCR3-negative and CXCR3-positive naive CD8 T cells. TCRdb re-called the 5' RACE reads, yielding one record per CDR3 amino acid sequence without DNA. Here the sample table reports tens of thousands of distinct CDR3 sequences. Specimen: naive CXCR3- CD8+ T cells from blood. Receptors were obtained from a human donor in good health. Some clones in this sample may be carry-over from other donors' samples. Each CDR3 is given with its conserved first and last residue.

CASSYGIGQGAYEQYF	TRBV12-3/TRBV12-4	TRBJ2-7
CASTEQGGYEQYF	TRBV7-9	TRBJ2-7
CASSSRFGPDTQYF	TRBV6-6	TRBJ2-3
CSVEGPETFNYGYTF	TRBV29-1	TRBJ1-2
CASIDGEGNYSYTF	TRBV12-3/TRBV12-4	TRBJ1-2
CSVGLSGDWKVNTEAFF	TRBV29-1	TRBJ1-1
CASSQVPGQGYEQYF	TRBV4-3	TRBJ2-7
CAISLRDTEETQYF	TRBV10-3	TRBJ2-5
CASSPTNPADTQYF	TRBV4-1	TRBJ2-3
CSVDNPSGGPYEQYF	TRBV29-1	TRBJ2-7
CASSQGGDGAYEQYF	TRBV4-3	TRBJ2-7
CASSRGGIYEQYF	TRBV7-2	TRBJ2-7
CASSIGGHQQFF	TRBV19	TRBJ2-1
CASEWLVGETQYF	TRBV2	TRBJ2-5
CASSLLSVTGVHQPQHF	TRBV7-9	TRBJ1-5
CATSRDGVGDRGYNEQFF	TRBV15	TRBJ2-1
CASSFRMSNEKLFF	TRBV12-3/TRBV12-4	TRBJ1-4
CASSEDMITDTQYF	TRBV10-1	TRBJ2-3
CASSDGGAYNEQFF	TRBV5-1	TRBJ2-1
CASSLGAGAPSYNEQFF	TRBV13	TRBJ2-1
CSARPPSYGSEQYF	TRBV20-1	TRBJ2-7
CSVDLPHEANYGYTF	TRBV29-1	TRBJ1-2
CSVEFQGAGYNEQFF	TRBV29-1	TRBJ2-1
CSARIGTGDVPEQYF	TRBV20-1	TRBJ2-7
CASSFVSYEQYF	TRBV7-9	TRBJ2-7
CSVPVGGYGYTF	TRBV29-1	TRBJ1-2
CASSPLLTSGVKETQYF	TRBV7-6	TRBJ2-5
CASSESGSEYEQYF	TRBV2	TRBJ2-7
CASSFPRRGPVDTEAFF	TRBV11-2	TRBJ1-1
CASSQELAANNEQFF	TRBV4-2	TRBJ2-1
CASSPTSGGNQETQYF	TRBV18	TRBJ2-5
CASSLEAGITYNEQFF	TRBV7-6	TRBJ2-1
CSARDSHYEQYF	TRBV29-1	TRBJ2-7
CASSLEGIGSPLHF	TRBV5-1	TRBJ1-6
CAISDTLGDTQYF	TRBV10-3	TRBJ2-3
CSVVVPGDPYEQYF	TRBV29-1	TRBJ2-7
CASSYSSRDSYEQYF	TRBV6-6	TRBJ2-7
CSASPRGRGYEQYF	TRBV20-1	TRBJ2-7
CSASFGPLADDNEQFF	TRBV20-1	TRBJ2-1
CSATGTSGRPYEQYF	TRBV20-1	TRBJ2-7
CASSPSGVSYEQYF	TRBV12-3/TRBV12-4	TRBJ2-7
CASRRQGTNTGNTIYF	TRBV12-3/TRBV12-4	TRBJ1-3
CASSEEFQGAGYEQYF	TRBV6-1	TRBJ2-7